One sample yielded the 27 T cell receptor beta chains listed below, sequenced in a study of shared clonotypes between healthy human individuals. Sequencing was performed with immunoSEQ multiplex PCR; in TCRdb, only in-frame clones are kept and a portion is missing. The profile shows 700,000 to 950,000 clones, 96% of them singletons. In the naive CD8 group, cells lacked CD45RO and were positively selected for CCR7, so terminally differentiated effector memory CD45RA+ cells were left out. Sequenced sample: naive CD8+ T cells sorted from blood. Receptors originate from a man under 40 in good health.

The table lists this clone with a few counts. V usage is TRBV29-1 and J usage is TRBJ2-1, with 8 nucleotides matching TRBD2. Germline-derived CDR1 and CDR2 are SQVTM and ANQGSEA. The CDR3 contains 11 residues. CDR3 in amino acids: CSQREYNEQFF. The CDR3 DNA reads as TGCAGTCAGCGGGAGTACAATGAGCAGTTCTTC.

The chain recombines TRBV25-1 with TRBJ2-2; TRBD2 agrees at 7 bases. Germline V gene sequence: CDR1 MGHDK, CDR2 SYGVNS. The CDR3 covers 15 residues. With 2 bases clipped from V and 7 bases from J, the junction kept 7 bases outside the gene matches. The CDR3 DNA reads TGTGCCAGCAGTGAAGCGGGAGCCTATCACGGGGAGCTGTTTTTT. It yields the protein CASSEAGAYHGELFF.

V is TRBV13 and J is TRBJ1-1; no clear D. The CDR3 consists of 14 residues. The V gene lost 5 bases and the J gene lost 0 bases, with 10 bases spanning the gap. Germline lookup yields CDR1 PRHDT and CDR2 FYEKMQ (reference sequence). This CDR3 is CASSPEGLNTEAFF. CDR3 DNA sequence: TGTGCCAGCAGCCCGGAAGGATTGAACACTGAAGCTTTCTTT.

The J gene is TRBJ2-1, the V gene TRBV5-1; D gene uncertain. Trimming took off 4 bases at V and 0 bases at J, with 17 bases between the two ends. Per the germline V gene, CDR1 is SGHRS and CDR2 is YFSETQ. CDR3 length: 17 residues. CDR3 protein: CASSLLGGVRSYNEQFF. The CDR3 nucleotides read TGCGCCAGCAGCCTGCTCGGCGGAGTCCGCTCCTACAATGAGCAGTTCTTC.

V is TRBV7-8 and J is TRBJ2-1; D uncertain. V was trimmed by 1 base and J by 9 bases, leaving 7 bases between them. This CDR3 contains 12 residues. From germline, CDR1 is SGHVS and CDR2 FQNEAQ. The CDR3 DNA sequence: TGTGCCAGCAGCTTAGGTCGGGCTGAGCAGTTCTTC. Translating gives CASSLGRAEQFF. Supplemented by reference TRBV7-8 and TRBJ2-1, the full variable domain reads GAGVSQSPRYKVAKRGQDVALRCDPISGHVSLFWYQQALGQGPEFLTYFQNEAQLDKSGLPSDRFFAERPEGSVSTLKIQRTQQEDSAVYLCASSLGRAEQFFGPGTRLTVL.

This clone was picked up one time. The gene calls are TRBV7-8 and TRBJ2-5, with D possibly TRBD1 on 5 matching bases. Looked up from germline, CDR1 is SGHVS and CDR2 is FQNEAQ. Trimming stripped 4 bases from V and 3 bases from J, with 12 bases between. This CDR3 region has 14 residues. CDR3 coding DNA: TGTGCCAGCAGCTCCAGGGATCCCAAAGAGACCCAGTACTTC. It is translated as CASSSRDPKETQYF. The variable domain in full, with the rest retrieved from reference TRBV7-8 and TRBJ2-5, is GAGVSQSPRYKVAKRGQDVALRCDPISGHVSLFWYQQALGQGPEFLTYFQNEAQLDKSGLPSDRFFAERPEGSVSTLKIQRTQQEDSAVYLCASSSRDPKETQYFGPGTRLLVL.

This chain links TRBV15 with TRBJ2-7; D perhaps matches TRBD1 (5 bases). Trimming cost V 1 base and J 5 bases, with 9 bases left between them. CDR1 is LNHNV and CDR2 is YYDKDF in the germline V gene (reference sequence). CDR3 size: 13 residues. The chain's CDR3 is CATSRGQSHEQYF. The CDR3 region has the DNA TGTGCCACCAGCAGAGGACAGTCCCACGAGCAGTACTTC.

The genes are TRBV4-3 and TRBJ2-2; weak D call: TRBD2 (5 bases). This CDR3 contains 17 residues. CDR1 and CDR2 from the germline V gene are LGHNA and YSLEER. V lost 0 bases and J 7 bases, leaving 18 bases between the germline ends. The CDR3: CASSQEYGTLRVGELFF. In DNA form, the CDR3 reads TGCGCCAGCAGCCAAGAATATGGAACGTTGCGGGTCGGGGAGCTGTTTTTT.

The rearrangement joins TRBV29-1 to TRBJ2-1, with 10 positions matching TRBD2. The J segment lost 3 bases and the V segment lost 7 bases, leaving 18 bases of the junction unmatched. The germline CDR1 and CDR2 sequences are SQVTM and ANQGSEA. The CDR3 contains 18 residues. In nucleotides, the CDR3 is TGCAGCGCCGTAGGAGGGACAAAAGGACTAGCGGTCTACAATGAGCAGTTCTTC. The encoded protein is CSAVGGTKGLAVYNEQFF.

The CDR3, as DNA: TGCAGCGTTGATACCCAAAGAATGGACACTGAAGCTTTCTTT. Encoded protein: CSVDTQRMDTEAFF. The chain links TRBV29-1 to TRBJ1-1; no reliable D call. This CDR3 contains 14 residues. Germline lookup yields CDR1 SQVTM and CDR2 ANQGSEA. The V end was cut by 3 bases, the J end by 3 bases, with 14 bases between.

This chain uses TRBV6-1 with TRBJ2-1, with TRBD2 as a possible D gene (6 bases). The CDR3 runs to 18 residues. Germline-derived CDR1 and CDR2 are MNHNS and SASEGT. V lost 2 bases to trimming and J lost 3 bases, with 20 bases between them. CDR3 sequence reads: CASSESSRGSGVYNEQFF. In nucleotides, the CDR3 is TGTGCCAGCAGTGAATCAAGTAGGGGATCGGGGGTCTACAATGAGCAGTTCTTC.

V usage is TRBV6-5 and J usage is TRBJ2-7, with TRBD2 matching over 7 bases. There are 12 residues in the CDR3. The germline V gene has CDR1 MNHEY and CDR2 SVGAGI. V shed 10 bases, J shed 4 bases, and the junction held 7 bases outside the gene matches. CDR3 protein: CATSGDLYEQYF. CDR3 in DNA: TGTGCCACCAGCGGGGACCTATACGAGCAGTACTTC.

V is TRBV28 and J is TRBJ2-7; 9 positions agree with TRBD1. The CDR3 has 15 residues. The V gene's germline CDR1 is MDHEN and CDR2 SYDVKM. The J segment lost 6 bases and the V segment lost 7 bases, leaving 13 bases of the junction unmatched. CDR3 DNA: TGTGCCAGCACCTATTACCGGGACAGGGCTCTCGAGCAGTACTTC. It specifies CASTYYRDRALEQYF.

The chain is built from TRBV27 and TRBJ2-5; D uncertain. This CDR3 is built from 12 residues. The V and J ends lost 8 bases and 5 bases respectively, with 12 bases between them. CDR1 and CDR2 (germline): MNHEY, SMNVEV (reference sequence). CDR3 in DNA: TGTGCCAGCTGGGCAGCGAGGGAGACCCAGTACTTC. Encoded protein: CASWAARETQYF.

The V and J genes are TRBV7-9 and TRBJ2-5; 7 nucleotides align to TRBD1. The CDR3 has 14 amino acids. From germline, CDR1 is SEHNR and CDR2 FQNEAQ (reference sequence). The V gene end was trimmed by 11 bases and the J gene end by 2 bases; junction bases not matched to a gene: 11. This CDR3 reads CALKTWDRQETQYF. The CDR3 DNA is TGTGCCCTTAAGACCTGGGACAGACAAGAGACCCAGTACTTC.

This chain uses TRBV2 with TRBJ2-7; D gene unclear. The CDR3 runs 14 residues. Germline V lookup: CDR1 SNHLY, CDR2 FYNNEI. V lost 7 bases and J 3 bases, leaving 16 bases between the germline ends. In DNA form, the CDR3 reads TGTGCCAGCACCCCCCCGAGTCCCCTCTACGAGCAGTACTTC. It specifies CASTPPSPLYEQYF.

The rearrangement links TRBV7-8 to TRBJ2-7; 8 nucleotides line up with TRBD2. Looked up from germline, CDR1 is SGHVS and CDR2 is FQNEAQ. The CDR3 covers 17 residues. The V gene end was trimmed by 5 bases and the J gene end by 3 bases; junction bases not matched to a gene: 15. The CDR3: CASSPNVAGYLDYEQYF. The CDR3 DNA is TGTGCCAGCAGCCCTAATGTAGCGGGATACCTCGACTACGAGCAGTACTTC.

This rearrangement joins TRBV18 to TRBJ1-1; perhaps TRBD1 as D (5 bases). The CDR3 is 14 residues long. In germline, CDR1 is KGHSH, CDR2 LQKENI. V lost 0 bases, J lost 6 bases, and 11 bases lay in between. The CDR3 nucleotides are TGTGCCAGCTCACCACCGATGGGGGAAGCTGAAGCTTTCTTT. The encoded protein is CASSPPMGEAEAFF.

V is TRBV7-6 and J is TRBJ2-7; D may correspond to TRBD1 or TRBD2 (5 bases each). The CDR3 runs to 13 residues. CDR1 is SGHVS and CDR2 is FNYEAQ in the germline V gene. V was clipped by 5 bases and J by 5 bases, with 13 bases between them. This CDR3 reads CASSHTGQDEQYF. CDR3 sequence (DNA): TGTGCCAGCAGCCATACGGGGCAGGACGAGCAGTACTTC. The full variable domain, with the rest looked up from reference TRBV7-6 and TRBJ2-7, is GAGVSQSPRYKVTKRGQDVALRCDPISGHVSLYWYRQALGQGPEFLTYFNYEAQQDKSGLPNDRFSAERPEGSISTLTIQRTEQRDSAMYRCASSHTGQDEQYFGPGTRLTVT.

The V and J genes are TRBV4-1 and TRBJ2-7; 11 bases fit TRBD2. CDR3 size: 15 residues. The ends lost 1 base at V and 6 bases at J; junction bases unmatched: 5. Germline values: CDR1 MGHRA, CDR2 YSYEKL. CDR3 region: CASSQATSGTLEQYF. In DNA, the CDR3 is TGCGCCAGCAGCCAAGCGACTAGCGGGACCCTCGAGCAGTACTTC.

The chain carries TRBV4-2 and TRBJ2-4; 9 bases map to TRBD2. The length of the CDR3 is 19 residues. V trimming: 1 base; J trimming: 2 bases; junction bases outside the gene matches: 12. Germline loops: CDR1 LGHNA, CDR2 YNFKEQ. The CDR3 DNA reads TGTGCCAGCAGCCAAGTTCCTAGCGGGGTTTTTGAGACCAAAAACATTCAGTACTTC. Translation: CASSQVPSGVFETKNIQYF.

This chain links TRBV11-2 with TRBJ2-7; possibly TRBD1 or TRBD2 for D (5 bases each). Trimming pared 3 bases from V and 6 bases from J, leaving 21 bases between. The CDR3 is 16 residues long. Germline lookup yields CDR1 SGHAT and CDR2 FQNNGV. CDR3 region: CASSFQPPGTGAEQYF. DNA of the CDR3: TGTGCCAGCAGCTTTCAACCCCCGGGCACCGGGGCCGAGCAGTACTTC.

The chain carries TRBV7-6 and TRBJ2-2, with unresolved D. This CDR3 region has 13 residues. V lost 4 bases to trimming and J lost 6 bases, with 9 bases between them. The germline gives CDR1 SGHVS, CDR2 FNYEAQ. The CDR3 is CASSSYPPGELFF. CDR3 nucleotides: TGTGCCAGCAGCTCGTATCCCCCCGGGGAGCTGTTTTTT.

This clone was found once. The chain is built from TRBV5-1 and TRBJ2-1; possibly TRBD1 or TRBD2 for D (5 bases each). The ends were cut back, 6 bases at V and 5 bases at J, with 21 bases in the middle. CDR1 and CDR2 (germline): SGHRS, YFSETQ. The CDR3 totals 16 residues. The CDR3, as DNA: TGCGCCAGCAATGACCCGGGACGGATAGCCGACAATGAGCAGTTCTTC. It yields the protein CASNDPGRIADNEQFF.

The chain couples TRBV10-1 to TRBJ2-3, with a weak D call TRBD2 (6 bases). Germline CDR1 WNHNN, CDR2 SYGVQD (reference sequence). The CDR3 is 14 residues long. V lost 3 bases and J lost 3, with 10 bases in between. The CDR3 DNA sequence: TGCGCCAGCAGTGATACTAGCCTGACAGATACGCAGTATTTT. It encodes CASSDTSLTDTQYF.

V gene TRBV14 combines with J gene TRBJ2-5, with D perhaps TRBD1 (5 bases). The V gene lost 3 bases and the J gene lost 11 bases, with 16 bases spanning the gap. CDR1 is SGHDN and CDR2 is FVKESK in the germline V gene. The CDR3 is 13 amino acids. The CDR3 region is CASSQIDSNHQYF. The CDR3 DNA is TGTGCCAGCAGCCAGATAGACAGTAACCATCAGTACTTC.

The chain has TRBV9 and TRBJ2-3, with D possibly matching TRBD2 (6 bases). The CDR3 has 16 residues. CDR1 and CDR2 from the germline V gene are SGDLS and YYNGEE. V was clipped by 2 bases and J by 0 bases, with 13 bases between them. The CDR3 DNA sequence: TGTGCCAGCAGCGTCCCAAGCGGGTCTAGCACAGATACGCAGTATTTT. Protein: CASSVPSGSSTDTQYF.